A selection of T cell receptor beta chains follows, all from one sample in a study of shared clonotypes between healthy human individuals. Method: immunoSEQ multiplex PCR; TCRdb's copy keeps in-frame clones and lacks some. Of 2 million or so clones in the sample, 85% to 95% were seen once. The sequenced material came from naive CD8+ T cells sorted from blood. Receptors originate from a man aged 18 to 29 in good health. CDR3s include the opening cysteine and the closing phenylalanine or tryptophan. D genes are given only for firm matches. Clone size appears in some rows only: once, few, many, or a class for an expanded clone.

d_gene	j_gene	abundance	v_gene	CDR3aa	CDR3nt
NA	TRBJ1-4	NA	TRBV9	CASSAGVNGEKLFF	TGTGCCAGCAGCGCAGGGGTAAATGGGGAAAAACTGTTTTTT
NA	TRBJ1-2	once	TRBV7-2	CASSLEEDYGYTF	TGTGCCAGCAGCCTCGAGGAGGACTATGGCTACACCTTC
TRBD1	TRBJ1-4	once	TRBV5-1	CASSSGQGGGKTVF	TGCGCCAGCAGCTCGGGACAGGGTGGGGGAAAAACTGTTTTT
TRBD1	TRBJ2-3	NA	TRBV27	CASSLIGVQGATDTQYF	TGTGCCAGCAGTTTAATTGGAGTTCAGGGGGCGACAGATACGCAGTATTTT
TRBD1	TRBJ1-5	NA	TRBV5-6	CASSTGTGDQPQHF	TGTGCCAGCAGCACCGGGACAGGGGATCAGCCCCAGCATTTT
NA	TRBJ2-7	NA	TRBV11-2	CASSLVKGDPYEQYF	TGTGCCAGCAGCTTAGTAAAGGGGGACCCCTACGAGCAGTACTTC
NA	TRBJ2-6	NA	TRBV25-1	CAESGANVLTF	TGTGCCGAATCTGGGGCCAACGTCCTGACTTTC
NA	TRBJ2-2	NA	TRBV9	CASSVAVGELFF	TGTGCCAGCAGCGTAGCCGTCGGGGAGCTGTTTTTT
NA	TRBJ2-7	NA	TRBV29-1	CSVEDQGGAYEQYF	TGCAGCGTTGAAGACCAGGGGGGGGCCTACGAGCAGTACTTC
NA	TRBJ2-7	NA	TRBV6-1	CAARGRGFPNEQYF	TGTGCCGCTAGGGGACGAGGGTTCCCCAACGAGCAGTACTTC
NA	TRBJ2-3	NA	TRBV29-1	CSVVTGGVGTDTQYF	TGCAGCGTTGTGACAGGCGGGGTTGGCACAGATACGCAGTATTTT
NA	TRBJ2-2	NA	TRBV15	CATSRDSQGTFGELFF	TGTGCCACCAGCAGAGATTCCCAGGGTACATTCGGGGAGCTGTTTTTT
NA	TRBJ1-1	NA	TRBV4-3	CASSQDLFGVSLDTEAFF	TGCGCCAGCAGCCAAGATCTTTTTGGGGTTTCGCTTGACACTGAAGCTTTCTTT
TRBD1	TRBJ2-1	once	TRBV7-6	CASSPRTGEGYNEQFF	TGTGCCAGCAGCCCTCGGACAGGGGAAGGCTACAATGAGCAGTTCTTC
NA	TRBJ1-6	NA	TRBV7-6	CASSLEAADNSPLHF	TGTGCCAGCAGCTTAGAGGCAGCAGATAATTCACCCCTCCACTTT
TRBD1	TRBJ2-7	once	TRBV5-1	CASSFRDSSSYEQYF	TGCGCCAGCAGCTTCCGGGACAGCAGCTCCTACGAGCAGTACTTC
NA	TRBJ2-2	NA	TRBV5-4	CASIDINTGELFF	TGTGCCAGCATCGATATAAACACCGGGGAGCTGTTTTTT
NA	TRBJ1-5	once	TRBV5-4	CASSADGENQPQHF	TGTGCCAGCAGCGCGGACGGCGAGAATCAGCCCCAGCATTTT
NA	TRBJ1-3	NA	TRBV30	CAWSPDRSWGNTIYF	TGTGCCTGGAGTCCCGACCGTTCTTGGGGAAACACCATATATTTT
TRBD1	TRBJ2-1	once	TRBV6-5	CASSFPGQGIDEQFF	TGTGCCAGCAGTTTCCCGGGACAGGGTATCGATGAGCAGTTCTTC
TRBD2	TRBJ2-7	NA	TRBV29-1	CSVPVTSGNTYEQYF	TGCAGCGTCCCCGTGACTAGCGGAAACACCTACGAGCAGTACTTC
TRBD1	TRBJ2-2	NA	TRBV20-1	CSARTGGEMFF	TGCAGTGCTAGGACAGGGGGAGAGATGTTTTTT
TRBD2	TRBJ2-3	NA	TRBV4-2	CASSQSASGGSSTDTQYF	TGTGCCAGCAGCCAGTCCGCTAGCGGGGGGTCGAGCACAGATACGCAGTATTTT
TRBD1	TRBJ2-3	NA	TRBV9	CASSGPGQGNADTQYF	TGTGCCAGCAGCGGACCGGGACAGGGGAATGCAGATACGCAGTATTTT
TRBD1	TRBJ1-1	NA	TRBV9	CASSLLQGRDTEAFF	TGTGCCAGCAGCCTCTTACAGGGGAGGGACACTGAAGCTTTCTTT
TRBD1	TRBJ2-5	NA	TRBV5-6	CASCSGTEGQETQYF	TGTGCCAGTTGTTCCGGGACAGAGGGGCAAGAGACCCAGTACTTC
NA	TRBJ2-3	NA	TRBV2	CASEDTDTQYF	TGTGCCAGCGAAGACACAGATACGCAGTATTTT
NA	TRBJ1-2	NA	TRBV2	CARHDSNYGYTF	TGTGCCAGACACGACAGTAACTATGGCTACACCTTC
NA	TRBJ2-4	NA	TRBV19	CASSHGGAVGNIQYF	TGTGCCAGTAGCCATGGGGGGGCGGTCGGAAACATTCAGTACTTC
NA	TRBJ2-7	NA	TRBV11-2	CASSLRQVYEQYF	TGTGCCAGCAGCTTAAGACAAGTCTACGAGCAGTACTTC
NA	TRBJ2-1	NA	TRBV10-3	CAISESWESNEQFF	TGTGCCATCAGTGAGTCGTGGGAATCCAATGAGCAGTTCTTC
NA	TRBJ1-1	NA	TRBV28	CASSLRGADEAFF	TGTGCCAGCAGTTTAAGGGGGGCAGATGAAGCTTTCTTT
NA	TRBJ2-7	few	TRBV13	CASSLEGESSYEQYF	TGTGCCAGCAGCTTAGAAGGGGAGAGCTCCTACGAGCAGTACTTC
NA	TRBJ2-7	NA	TRBV19	CASSIDTGLPNEQYF	TGTGCCAGTAGTATAGATACAGGATTACCTAACGAGCAGTACTTC